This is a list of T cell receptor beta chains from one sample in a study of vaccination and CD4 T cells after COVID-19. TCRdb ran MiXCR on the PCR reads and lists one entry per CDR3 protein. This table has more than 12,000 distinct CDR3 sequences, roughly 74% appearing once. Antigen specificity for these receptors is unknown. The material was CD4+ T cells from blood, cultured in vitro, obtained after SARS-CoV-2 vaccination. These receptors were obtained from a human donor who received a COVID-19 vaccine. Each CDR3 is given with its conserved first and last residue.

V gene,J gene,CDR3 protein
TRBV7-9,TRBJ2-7,CASSPSAGGIGHYYEQYF
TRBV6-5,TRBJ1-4,CASSYSREGGEKLFF
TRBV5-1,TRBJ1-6,CASSLGGAPRDPPLHF
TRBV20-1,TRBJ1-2,CSATGREGGNYGYTF
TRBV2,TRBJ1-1,CASRGLRGSTEAFF
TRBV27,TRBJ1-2,CASSLGVGYGYTF
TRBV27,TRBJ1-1,CASSPHGGIKNTEAFF
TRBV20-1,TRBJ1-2,CSAGKQQGHYGYTF
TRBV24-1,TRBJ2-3,CATSDPLAGGTDTQYF
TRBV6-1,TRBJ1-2,CASSPGDTYGYTF
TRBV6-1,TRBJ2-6,CASSPAIRANVLTF
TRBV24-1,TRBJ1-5,CATSRAGPNQPQHF
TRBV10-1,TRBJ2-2,CASSGTGTGNTGELFF
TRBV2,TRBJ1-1,CASTSGGEAFF
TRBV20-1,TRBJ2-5,CSARVDREETQYF
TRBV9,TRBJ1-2,CASSDSGTVNYGYTF
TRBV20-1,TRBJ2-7,CSARLAGGSYEQYF
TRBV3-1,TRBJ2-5,CASSQEVDAETQYF
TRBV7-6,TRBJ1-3,CASSLGQASGNTIYF
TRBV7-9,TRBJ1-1,CASSLADREAFF
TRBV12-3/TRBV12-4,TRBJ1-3,CATSSGSSSRNTIYF
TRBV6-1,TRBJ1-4,CASSVRGATNEKLFF
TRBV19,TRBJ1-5,CASSIGFTGGAVRASQPQHF
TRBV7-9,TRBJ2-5,CASSLTSGQGKTQYF
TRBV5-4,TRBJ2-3,CASSLVAGLNTDTQYF
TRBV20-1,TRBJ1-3,CSAKKQGRGNTIYF
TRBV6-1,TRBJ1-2,CASSSGGKGGGANYGYTF
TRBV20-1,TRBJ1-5,CSARDRWGAGNQPQHF
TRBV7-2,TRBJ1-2,CASSGRLGNFGGYTF
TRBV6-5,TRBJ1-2,CASSYSGQGVYGYTF
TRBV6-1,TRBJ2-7,CASVLAGAYEQYF
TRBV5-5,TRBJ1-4,CASSLWAGADEKLFF
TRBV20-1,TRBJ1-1,CSATPGSLMNTEAFF
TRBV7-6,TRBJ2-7,CASSFSAGDRKYF
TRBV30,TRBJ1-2,CAWSGRSDQGYTF
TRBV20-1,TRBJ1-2,CSARDYGGSGYGYTF
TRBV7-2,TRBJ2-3,CASSLGGDTDTQYF
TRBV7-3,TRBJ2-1,CASSPGLAGLNEQFF
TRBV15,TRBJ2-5,CATSRAARGLAGGKTQYF
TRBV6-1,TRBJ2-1,CASRSEQGASGREQFF
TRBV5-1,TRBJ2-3,CASSLGWEFTDTQYF
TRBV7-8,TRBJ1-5,CASSPTGANSNQPQHF
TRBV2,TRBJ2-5,CASSDWGETQYF
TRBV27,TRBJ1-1,CASSLISIGTEAFF
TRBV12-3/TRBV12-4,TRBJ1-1,CASSLSVTRAEAFF
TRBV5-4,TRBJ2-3,CASSLQSGGDTDTQYF
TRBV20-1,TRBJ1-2,CSASHSGSDYGYTF
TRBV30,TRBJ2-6,CAWSHFSGGASGANVLTF
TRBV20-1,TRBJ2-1,CSARDGRLAGGLNEQFF
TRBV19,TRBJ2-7,CASSRSGGYEQYF
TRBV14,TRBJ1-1,CASSQEAGMAFF
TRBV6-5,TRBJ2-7,CASSYGQGNSYEQYF
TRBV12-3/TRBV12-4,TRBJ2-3,CASSLGGSGGEDTQYF
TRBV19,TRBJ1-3,CASSNRGSSGNTIYF
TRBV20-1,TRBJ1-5,CSASRGFSNQPQHF
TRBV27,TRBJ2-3,CASSPTSGGAGTDTQYF
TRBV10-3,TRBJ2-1,CAISETGLNEQFF